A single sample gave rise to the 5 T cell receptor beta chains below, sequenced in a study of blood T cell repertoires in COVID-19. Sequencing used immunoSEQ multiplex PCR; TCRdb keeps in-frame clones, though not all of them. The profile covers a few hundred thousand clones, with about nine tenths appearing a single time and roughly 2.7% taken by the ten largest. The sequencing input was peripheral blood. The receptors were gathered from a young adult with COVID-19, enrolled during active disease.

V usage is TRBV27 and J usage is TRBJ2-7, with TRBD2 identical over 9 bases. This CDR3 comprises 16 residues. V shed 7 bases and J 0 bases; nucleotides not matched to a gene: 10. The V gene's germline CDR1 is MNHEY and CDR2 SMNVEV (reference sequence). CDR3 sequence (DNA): TGTGCCAGCACCCCCGGGACTAGCCCAAGCTCCTACGAGCAGTACTTC. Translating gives CASTPGTSPSSYEQYF.

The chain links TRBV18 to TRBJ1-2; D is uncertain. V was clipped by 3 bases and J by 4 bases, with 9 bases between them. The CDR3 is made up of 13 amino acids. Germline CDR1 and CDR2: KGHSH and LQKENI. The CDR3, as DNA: TGTGCCAGCTCACCTCTCGGAGGCTATGGCTACACCTTC. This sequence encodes CASSPLGGYGYTF.

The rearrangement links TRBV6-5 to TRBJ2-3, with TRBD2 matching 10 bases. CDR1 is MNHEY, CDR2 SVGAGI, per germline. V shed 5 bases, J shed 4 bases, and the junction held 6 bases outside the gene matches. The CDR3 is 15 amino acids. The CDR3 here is CASSRSGRAPDTQYF. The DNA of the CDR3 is TGTGCCAGCAGTCGAAGCGGGAGGGCCCCAGATACGCAGTATTTT.

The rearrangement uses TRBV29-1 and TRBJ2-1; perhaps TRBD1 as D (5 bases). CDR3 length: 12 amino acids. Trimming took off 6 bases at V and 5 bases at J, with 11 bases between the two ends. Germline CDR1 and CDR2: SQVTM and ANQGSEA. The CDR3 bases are TGCAGCGTCGGAAAGGGGCACAATGAGCAGTTCTTC. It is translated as CSVGKGHNEQFF.

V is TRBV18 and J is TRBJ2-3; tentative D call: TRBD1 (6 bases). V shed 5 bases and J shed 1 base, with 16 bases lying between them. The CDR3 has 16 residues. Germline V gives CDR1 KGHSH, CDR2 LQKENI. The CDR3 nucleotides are TGTGCCAGCTCAATCCCGACAGGAACTGGCACAGATACGCAGTATTTT. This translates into CASSIPTGTGTDTQYF. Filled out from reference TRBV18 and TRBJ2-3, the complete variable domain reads NAGVMQNPRHLVRRRGQEARLRCSPMKGHSHVYWYRQLPEEGLKFMVYLQKENIIDESGMPKERFSAEFPKEGPSILRIQQVVRGDSAAYFCASSIPTGTGTDTQYFGPGTRLTVL.